This entry lists 11 T cell receptor beta chains sequenced from one sample in a study of monozygotic twins with inflammatory bowel disease (dated by TCRdb to between 2018 and 2021). Libraries were constructed by 5' RACE. This sample was sequenced with an Illumina HiSeq 2500. After the reads were reprocessed by TCRdb, one entry was made per CDR3 protein sequence, with no DNA. The record for this sample contains 150,000 to 200,000 distinct CDR3 sequences. The ten largest account for roughly 2.4% of the sample. Sequenced: blood. These receptors all come from a human donor with ulcerative colitis or Crohn's disease, or a healthy co-twin of an affected twin (not recorded which).

The rearrangement joins TRBV3-1 to TRBJ2-7; lacking DNA, the TRBD2 call made by TCRdb goes unchecked. Germline CDR1 and CDR2: LGHDT and YNNKEL (reference sequence). This CDR3 has 15 residues. The CDR3 loop is CASSQQLEGVYEQYF.

This chain links TRBV28 with TRBJ2-5; with no DNA, the TCRdb D assignment of TRBD1 cannot be verified. CDR3 length equals 16 residues. The germline V gene has CDR1 MDHEN and CDR2 SYDVKM. CDR3 sequence: CASSPTTGVIQETQYF.

V usage is TRBV6-1 and J usage is TRBJ2-1. The germline CDR1 and CDR2 sequences are MNHNS and SASEGT. CDR3 size: 15 residues. The CDR3: CASSEEGSSYNEQFF.

The J gene is TRBJ2-1, the V gene TRBV12-3 or TRBV12-4. The CDR3 extends over 15 amino acids. This CDR3 reads CASSFPGGSDNEQFF.

The chain recombines TRBV2 with TRBJ2-2; TCRdb selects TRBD2, and the lack of DNA leaves this call unchecked. Per the germline V gene, CDR1 is SNHLY and CDR2 is FYNNEI. The CDR3 runs to 14 residues. The CDR3 sequence is CASSRLANTGELFF.

This chain joins TRBV20-1 and TRBJ1-1; absent DNA, TCRdb's TRBD1 call cannot be checked. CDR1 DFQATT and CDR2 SNEGSKA come from the germline V gene (reference sequence). CDR3 size: 17 residues. Here the CDR3 reads CSEATTDGAKRNTEAFF.

V usage is TRBV20-1 and J usage is TRBJ2-7; the D gene TCRdb calls, TRBD2, cannot be checked with no DNA. The CDR3 is 13 amino acids. Germline V CDR1 and CDR2: DFQATT, SNEGSKA (reference sequence). The CDR3 sequence: CSANSGSFYEQYF.

The chain joins TRBV5-1 to TRBJ1-1. This CDR3 spans 14 amino acids. Germline loops: CDR1 SGHRS, CDR2 YFSETQ. CDR3 residues: CASSFEGFGAEAFF.

This rearrangement joins TRBV11-2 to TRBJ2-7; as DNA is missing, the TRBD2 call by TCRdb cannot be tested. This CDR3 has 15 residues. Germline CDR1 is SGHAT and CDR2 is FQNNGV. CDR3 region: CASSSWTSGIYEQYF.

V gene TRBV3-1 combines with J gene TRBJ2-3. The length of the CDR3 is 15 residues. The germline V gene encodes CDR1 LGHDT and CDR2 YNNKEL (reference sequence). This chain's CDR3 is CASSQDLVRTDTQYF.

CDR3 in amino acids: CASSRRGEQYF. The gene calls are TRBV6-5 and TRBJ2-7; absent DNA, TCRdb's TRBD2 call cannot be checked. The CDR3 runs 11 residues. Germline CDR1 MNHEY, CDR2 SVGAGI.